This T cell receptor (beta chain) was found in a study of T-cell reconstitution after alpha-beta-depleted transplantation in children. It was with unique molecular identifiers that the TCRbeta library was prepared. TCRdb re-called the PCR reads with MiXCR, one entry per CDR3 protein. The top ten clones hold about 5% of a sample with approximately 420,000 distinct CDR3 sequences, roughly a tenth of them seen once. This clonotype was seen repeatedly, ten times or more. This CDR3 has 13 amino acids. V was clipped by 6 bases and J by 8 bases, with 14 bases between them. This specimen was PBMCs from the stem cell graft donor, taken from the stem cell graft. V is TRBV12-3 or TRBV12-4 and J is TRBJ1-3, with D possibly matching TRBD1 (5 bases). The TCR sequence derives from a human donor who donated a stem cell graft to a child with acute myeloid leukemia. The DNA of the CDR3 is TGTGCCAGCAGGCAACTTGTGGGGCACACCATATATTTT. Translated: CASRQLVGHTIYF.